A few counts support the clone carrying this T cell receptor (beta chain). It was by quantitative 5'-RACE with molecular barcodes that TCR beta libraries were made. One entry per CDR3 protein results from TCRdb running MiXCR on the 5' RACE reads. Of some 300,000 distinct CDR3 sequences detected, less than 25% appear once; the ten largest clones hold roughly 4%. Germline assignment: CDR1 SQVTM and CDR2 ANQGSEA. This CDR3 region has 14 residues. V was shortened by 5 bases and J by 1 base, with 14 bases between the two germline ends. These data are taken from a study of CD8 T cells in ankylosing spondylitis.

Sequenced: blood, either unsorted or a sorted T cell fraction (not recorded which). The receptor was isolated from a female donor with ankylosing spondylitis or in good health (not recorded which). The chain links TRBV29-1 to TRBJ2-5; D not certain. CDR3 bases: TGCAGCGTTTCGACGTACGTGGGCCAAGAGACCCAGTACTTC. Amino acids: CSVSTYVGQETQYF. The full variable domain, rest sourced from reference TRBV29-1 and TRBJ2-5, is SAVISQKPSRDICQRGTSLTIQCQVDSQVTMMFWYRQQPGQSLTLIATANQGSEATYESGFVIDKFPISRPNLTFSTLTVSNMSPEDSSIYLCSVSTYVGQETQYFGPGTRLLVL.